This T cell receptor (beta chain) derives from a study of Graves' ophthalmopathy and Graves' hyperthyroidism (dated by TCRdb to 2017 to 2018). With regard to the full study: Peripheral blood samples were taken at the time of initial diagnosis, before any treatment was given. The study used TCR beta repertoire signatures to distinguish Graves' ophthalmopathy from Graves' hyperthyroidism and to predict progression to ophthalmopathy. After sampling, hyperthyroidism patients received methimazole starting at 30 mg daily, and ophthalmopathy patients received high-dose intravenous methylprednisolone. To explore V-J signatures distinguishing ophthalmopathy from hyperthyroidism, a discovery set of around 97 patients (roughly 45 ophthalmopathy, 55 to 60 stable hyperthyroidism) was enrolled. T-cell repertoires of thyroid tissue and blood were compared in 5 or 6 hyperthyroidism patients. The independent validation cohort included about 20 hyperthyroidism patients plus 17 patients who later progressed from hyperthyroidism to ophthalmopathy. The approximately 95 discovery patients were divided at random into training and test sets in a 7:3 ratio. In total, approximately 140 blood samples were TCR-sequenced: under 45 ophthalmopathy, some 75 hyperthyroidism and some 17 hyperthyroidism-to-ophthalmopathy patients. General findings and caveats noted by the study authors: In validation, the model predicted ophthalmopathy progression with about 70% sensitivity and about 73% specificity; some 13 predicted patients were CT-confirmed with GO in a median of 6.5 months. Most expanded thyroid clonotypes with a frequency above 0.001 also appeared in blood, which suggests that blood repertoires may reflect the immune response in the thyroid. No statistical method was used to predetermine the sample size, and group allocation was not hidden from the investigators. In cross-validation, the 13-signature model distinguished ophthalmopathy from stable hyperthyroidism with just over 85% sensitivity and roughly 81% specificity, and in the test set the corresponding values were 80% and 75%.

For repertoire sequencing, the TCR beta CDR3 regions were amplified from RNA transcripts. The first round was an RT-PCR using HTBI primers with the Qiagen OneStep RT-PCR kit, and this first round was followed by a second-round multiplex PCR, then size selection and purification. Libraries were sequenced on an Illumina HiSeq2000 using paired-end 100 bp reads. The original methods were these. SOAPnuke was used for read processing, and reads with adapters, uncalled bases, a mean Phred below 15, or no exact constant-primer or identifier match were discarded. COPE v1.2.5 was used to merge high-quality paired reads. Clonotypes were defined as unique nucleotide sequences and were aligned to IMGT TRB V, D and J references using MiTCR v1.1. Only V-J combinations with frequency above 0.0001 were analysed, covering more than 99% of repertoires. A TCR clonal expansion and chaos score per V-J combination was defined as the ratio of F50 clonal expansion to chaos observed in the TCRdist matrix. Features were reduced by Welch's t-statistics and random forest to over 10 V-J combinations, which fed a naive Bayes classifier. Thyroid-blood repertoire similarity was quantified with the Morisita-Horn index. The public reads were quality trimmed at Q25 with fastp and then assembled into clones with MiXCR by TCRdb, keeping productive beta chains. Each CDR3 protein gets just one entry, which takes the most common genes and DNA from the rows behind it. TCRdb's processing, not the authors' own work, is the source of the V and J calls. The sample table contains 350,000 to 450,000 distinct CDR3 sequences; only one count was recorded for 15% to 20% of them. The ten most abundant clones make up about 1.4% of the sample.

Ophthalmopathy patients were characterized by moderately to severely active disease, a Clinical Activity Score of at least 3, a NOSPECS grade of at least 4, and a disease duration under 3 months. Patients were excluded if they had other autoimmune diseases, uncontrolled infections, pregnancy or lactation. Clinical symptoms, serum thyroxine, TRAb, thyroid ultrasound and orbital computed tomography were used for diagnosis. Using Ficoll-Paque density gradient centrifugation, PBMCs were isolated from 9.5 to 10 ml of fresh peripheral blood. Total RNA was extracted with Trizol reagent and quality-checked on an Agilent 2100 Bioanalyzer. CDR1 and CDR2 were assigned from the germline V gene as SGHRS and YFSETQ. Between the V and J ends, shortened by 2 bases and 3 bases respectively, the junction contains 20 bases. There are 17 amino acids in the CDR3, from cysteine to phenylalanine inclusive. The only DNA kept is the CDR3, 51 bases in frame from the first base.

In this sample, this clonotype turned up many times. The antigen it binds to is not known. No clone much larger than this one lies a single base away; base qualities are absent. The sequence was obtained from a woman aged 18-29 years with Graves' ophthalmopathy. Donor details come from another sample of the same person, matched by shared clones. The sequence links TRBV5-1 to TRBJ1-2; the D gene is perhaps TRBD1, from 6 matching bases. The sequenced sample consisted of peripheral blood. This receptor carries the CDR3 CASSFGQLLNRDYGYTF. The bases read TGCGCCAGCAGCTTCGGACAACTCTTAAACAGGGACTATGGCTACACCTTC. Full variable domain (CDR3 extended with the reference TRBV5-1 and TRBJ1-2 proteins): KAGVTQTPRYLIKTRGQQVTLSCSPISGHRSVSWYQQTPGQGLQFLFEYFSETQRNKGNFPGRFSGRQFSNSRSEMNVSTLELGDSALYLCASSFGQLLNRDYGYTFGSGTRLTVV.